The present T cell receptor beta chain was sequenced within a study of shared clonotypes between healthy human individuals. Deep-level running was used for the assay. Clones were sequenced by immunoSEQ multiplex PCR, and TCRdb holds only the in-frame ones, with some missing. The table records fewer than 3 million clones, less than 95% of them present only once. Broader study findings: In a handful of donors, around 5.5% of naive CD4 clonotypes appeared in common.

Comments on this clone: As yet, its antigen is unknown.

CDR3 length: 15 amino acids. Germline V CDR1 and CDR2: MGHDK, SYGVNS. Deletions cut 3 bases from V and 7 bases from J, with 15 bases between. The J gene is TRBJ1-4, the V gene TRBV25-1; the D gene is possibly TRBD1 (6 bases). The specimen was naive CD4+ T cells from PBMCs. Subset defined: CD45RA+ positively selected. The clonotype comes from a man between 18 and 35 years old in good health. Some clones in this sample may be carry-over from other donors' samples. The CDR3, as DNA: TGTGCCAGCAGTGACTCCACAGGGTCGGGTGAAAAACTGTTTTTT. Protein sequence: CASSDSTGSGEKLFF. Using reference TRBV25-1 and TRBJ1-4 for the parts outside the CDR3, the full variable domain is EADIYQTPRYLVIGTGKKITLECSQTMGHDKMYWYQQDPGMELHLIHYSYGVNSTEKGDLSSESTVSRIRTEHFPLTLESARPSHTSQYLCASSDSTGSGEKLFFGSGTQLSVL.